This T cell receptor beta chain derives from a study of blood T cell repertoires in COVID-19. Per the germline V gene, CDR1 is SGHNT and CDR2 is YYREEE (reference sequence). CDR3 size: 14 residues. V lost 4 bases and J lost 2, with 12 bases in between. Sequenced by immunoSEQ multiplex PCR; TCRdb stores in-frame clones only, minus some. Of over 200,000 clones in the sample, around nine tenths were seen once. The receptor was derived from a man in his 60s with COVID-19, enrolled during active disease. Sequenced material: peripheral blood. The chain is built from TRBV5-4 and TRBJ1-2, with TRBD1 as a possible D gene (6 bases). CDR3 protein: CASSKPDRNYGYTF. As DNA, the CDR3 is TGTGCCAGCAGCAAACCGGACAGAAACTATGGCTACACCTTC.